A single sample is the source of the 21 T cell receptor beta chains below, sequenced in a study of cytomegalovirus exposure and HLA in healthy donors. A multiplex PCR was run with 60 Vbeta primers and 13 Jbeta primers. Only in-frame clones appear in the TCRdb table, and some are missing; sequencing was by immunoSEQ multiplex PCR. The sample holds fewer than 150,000 clones, 75% seen once. The sequenced sample was PBMCs. These receptors came from a young man in good health and CMV-seronegative.

This clone was detected only a few times. This sequence joins TRBV9 and TRBJ2-2; TRBD2 aligns across 12 bases. Germline-derived CDR1 and CDR2 are SGDLS and YYNGEE. The CDR3 covers 17 residues. Trimming removed 3 bases from V and 5 bases from J; junction bases left unmatched: 8. The CDR3 DNA follows: TGTGCCAGCAGCGCGGGACTAGCGGGTGTAGGGACCGGGGAGCTGTTTTTT. Translation gives CASSAGLAGVGTGELFF.

Only a few counts were recorded for this clone. The chain combines TRBV28 with TRBJ1-1; D perhaps matches TRBD1 (5 bases). V was clipped by 8 bases and J by 0 bases, with 19 bases between them. The germline CDR1 and CDR2 sequences are MDHEN and SYDVKM. The CDR3 runs 16 residues. The DNA for the CDR3 is TGTGCCAGCCGACCCGGGGGGTCCGTGGTGAACACTGAAGCTTTCTTT. Protein: CASRPGGSVVNTEAFF.

The rearrangement links TRBV14 to TRBJ2-1, with 14 bases fitting TRBD2. The CDR3 is made up of 20 amino acids. CDR1 is SGHDN, CDR2 FVKESK, per germline. The J segment lost 8 bases and the V segment lost 5 bases, leaving 20 bases of the junction unmatched. CDR3 protein: CASSGPTSGRAMIFWDEQFF. The CDR3 coding sequence is TGTGCCAGCAGCGGACCGACTAGCGGGAGGGCCATGATTTTCTGGGATGAGCAGTTCTTC.

This clone was recorded once. The chain uses TRBV9 and TRBJ2-7; 13 nucleotides line up with TRBD2. Germline CDR1 is SGDLS and CDR2 is YYNGEE. The V gene end was trimmed by 4 bases and the J gene end by 3 bases; junction bases not matched to a gene: 4. CDR3 size: 15 residues. CDR3 in amino acids: CASSPRTSGSYEQYF. CDR3 DNA sequence: TGTGCCAGCAGCCCCCGGACTAGCGGGAGCTACGAGCAGTACTTC.

The V and J genes are TRBV10-3 and TRBJ2-1; D gene ambiguous. V was clipped by 5 bases and J by 6 bases, with 11 bases between them. This CDR3 is 13 amino acids long. Looked up from germline, CDR1 is ENHRY and CDR2 is SYGVKD. CDR3 protein: CAISPLNSNEQFF. In DNA, the CDR3 is TGTGCCATCAGTCCCCTTAATAGCAATGAGCAGTTCTTC.

This clone was recorded a few times. J is TRBJ2-7 and V is TRBV9, with D possibly matching TRBD2 (5 bases). This CDR3 has 15 residues. Trimming left V 0 bases short and J 6 bases short, with 16 bases between. Germline CDR1 reads SGDLS; CDR2 reads YYNGEE. CDR3 sequence: CASSVAPGEAGEQYF. CDR3 sequence (DNA): TGTGCCAGCAGCGTAGCGCCCGGCGAGGCGGGCGAGCAGTACTTC. The full variable domain, with the rest looked up from reference TRBV9 and TRBJ2-7, is DSGVTQTPKHLITATGQRVTLRCSPRSGDLSVYWYQQSLDQGLQFLIQYYNGEERAKGNILERFSAQQFPDLHSELNLSSLELGDSALYFCASSVAPGEAGEQYFGPGTRLTVT.

The sample holds a few counts of this clone. This rearrangement joins TRBV7-9 to TRBJ2-5; 7 bases fit TRBD1. CDR1 is SEHNR, CDR2 FQNEAQ, per germline (reference sequence). J lost 2 bases, V lost 4 bases, and 10 bases had no gene match. The CDR3 is 16 residues long. Here the CDR3 reads CASSSLPGQKQETQYF. CDR3 bases: TGTGCCAGCAGCTCCCTTCCGGGACAGAAACAAGAGACCCAGTACTTC.

The gene calls are TRBV6-6 and TRBJ2-7, with 8 bases aligning to TRBD2. Looked up from germline, CDR1 is MNHNY and CDR2 is SVGAGI (reference sequence). V lost 8 bases to trimming and J lost 2 bases; unmatched junction nucleotides: 5. The CDR3 covers 13 residues. The CDR3 sequence is CASAIGGAYEQYF. The CDR3 DNA reads as TGTGCCAGCGCTATCGGGGGGGCCTACGAGCAGTACTTC.

This chain links TRBV28 with TRBJ2-7; D call uncertain. From germline, CDR1 is MDHEN and CDR2 SYDVKM. V lost 3 bases to trimming and J lost 2 bases, with 8 bases between them. The CDR3 totals 13 residues. The CDR3 spells CASSFTATYEQYF. CDR3 nucleotides: TGTGCCAGCAGTTTTACAGCTACCTACGAGCAGTACTTC.

Remarks on this clone: This specimen includes other DNA sequences encoding the same CDR3. The chain combines TRBV6-4 with TRBJ2-3; weak D call: TRBD2 (5 bases). Between the trimmed V and J ends, which lost 1 base and 1 base, there was a span of 9 bases. CDR1 is MRHNA, CDR2 SNTAGT, per germline. This CDR3 spans 15 amino acids. CDR3 sequence (DNA): TGTGCCAGCAGTGACTGGACCGGGGGCACAGATACGCAGTATTTT. Amino acids: CASSDWTGGTDTQYF.

This clone was seen only a few times. The chain is built from TRBV5-1 and TRBJ1-2, with TRBD1 matching over 7 bases. V was clipped by 4 bases and J by 4 bases; unmatched bases: 10. This CDR3 region has 15 residues. Germline V CDR1 and CDR2: SGHRS, YFSETQ. CDR3: CASSPGTVFTYGYTF. The CDR3, as DNA: TGCGCCAGCAGCCCGGGGACAGTTTTCACCTATGGCTACACCTTC. Filled out from reference TRBV5-1 and TRBJ1-2, the complete variable domain reads KAGVTQTPRYLIKTRGQQVTLSCSPISGHRSVSWYQQTPGQGLQFLFEYFSETQRNKGNFPGRFSGRQFSNSRSEMNVSTLELGDSALYLCASSPGTVFTYGYTFGSGTRLTVV.

The chain recombines TRBV6-5 with TRBJ1-1, with D maybe TRBD1 (5 bases). Deletions cut 2 bases from V and 3 bases from J, with 7 bases between. The length of the CDR3 is 13 residues. CDR1 MNHEY and CDR2 SVGAGI come from the germline V gene. In nucleotides, the CDR3 is TGTGCCAGCAGTTACGGCAGGGACACTGAAGCTTTCTTT. Its translation: CASSYGRDTEAFF.

Only one count was recorded for this clone. V usage is TRBV6-5 and J usage is TRBJ2-1; TRBD2 is a possible D gene (6 bases). Germline V CDR1 and CDR2: MNHEY, SVGAGI. This CDR3 region has 15 residues. V lost 0 bases to trimming and J lost 4 bases, with 10 bases between them. CDR3 DNA sequence: TGTGCCAGCAGTTACTCCCAGCGGGTTTACAATGAGCAGTTCTTC. Residues: CASSYSQRVYNEQFF.

The V call is TRBV30, the J call TRBJ1-4, with D perhaps TRBD1 (6 bases). Germline-derived CDR1 and CDR2 are GTSNPN and SVGIG (reference sequence). This CDR3 comprises 13 residues. Trimming left V 4 bases short and J 2 bases short, with 8 bases between. In DNA, the CDR3 is TGTGCCTGGAACAGGGATACTAATGAAAAACTGTTTTTT. It translates to CAWNRDTNEKLFF.

J is TRBJ1-1 and V is TRBV7-2; the D gene is possibly TRBD1 (5 bases). The ends were cut back, 0 bases at V and 12 bases at J, with 14 bases in the middle. Germline lookup yields CDR1 SGHTA and CDR2 FQGNSA. This CDR3 has 13 amino acids. The CDR3 reads CASSLAAERGTFF. CDR3 nucleotide sequence: TGTGCCAGCAGCTTAGCGGCAGAAAGGGGTACTTTCTTT.

Here the CDR3 DNA reads TGTGCCAGCAGCTTATTAAGAGGGTGGAATGAGCAGTTCTTC. Translated, it gives CASSLLRGWNEQFF. The genes are TRBV13 and TRBJ2-1; D might be TRBD2 (5 bases). CDR3 size: 14 residues. The germline V gene encodes CDR1 PRHDT and CDR2 FYEKMQ (reference sequence). V lost 2 bases and J lost 7, with 12 bases in between.

The chain couples TRBV6-1 to TRBJ1-5; 7 bases line up with TRBD1. The CDR3 loop spans 17 amino acids. CDR1 and CDR2 from the germline V gene are MNHNS and SASEGT. Trimming removed 2 bases from V and 2 bases from J; junction bases left unmatched: 9. The DNA for the CDR3 is TGTGCCAGCAGTGAAAGGGCCTTCACAGGGGGCAATCAGCCCCAGCATTTT. Its protein is CASSERAFTGGNQPQHF.

The chain recombines TRBV7-2 with TRBJ2-2, with TRBD2 identical over 7 bases. CDR3 size: 13 residues. The V gene's germline CDR1 is SGHTA and CDR2 FQGNSA. The J segment lost 5 bases and the V segment lost 5 bases, leaving 2 bases of the junction unmatched. In DNA form, the CDR3 reads TGTGCCAGCAGCCGGACTAGGACCGGGGAGCTGTTTTTT. Amino acids: CASSRTRTGELFF.

This clone was counted a single time. Other nucleotide sequences in the sample specify the same CDR3. V usage is TRBV5-6 and J usage is TRBJ2-7; no firm D call. Trimming pared 0 bases from V and 4 bases from J, leaving 5 bases between. The CDR3 runs to 12 residues. Germline assignment: CDR1 SGHDT and CDR2 YYEEEE. CDR3 DNA sequence: TGTGCCAGCAGCTTGGGAGCATACGAGCAGTACTTC. Protein: CASSLGAYEQYF.

This chain joins TRBV10-3 and TRBJ1-1; possibly TRBD1 for D (5 bases). CDR1 and CDR2 from the germline V gene are ENHRY and SYGVKD. The CDR3 covers 15 residues. V was pared by 3 bases and J by 1 base, with 12 bases between. CDR3 DNA: TGTGCCATCAGTGATAGGGGTAGGGAGAACACTGAAGCTTTCTTT. Its protein product is CAISDRGRENTEAFF.

This chain joins TRBV7-2 and TRBJ2-3; possibly TRBD2 for D (6 bases). CDR1 and CDR2 (germline): SGHTA, FQGNSA. CDR3 length: 14 residues. V lost 10 bases and J 0 bases, leaving 14 bases between the germline ends. CDR3 bases: TGTGCCACAGACCCGGGACTTAGCACAGATACGCAGTATTTT. Translated: CATDPGLSTDTQYF.